The 12 T cell receptor beta chains in this list originate from one sample, sequenced in a study of OX40 agonist ivuxolimab in advanced cancers. TCRdb keeps only in-frame clones here, not all; method: immunoSEQ multiplex PCR. The sample has over 60,000 clones, roughly 80% seen once. The sample was CD4+ or CD8+ T cells sorted from blood, taken in a trial of the OX40 agonist ivuxolimab. The receptors were sampled from an adult with an advanced solid tumor such as melanoma, head and neck, liver or kidney cancer.

The J gene is TRBJ1-1, the V gene TRBV6-5; 7 bases agree with TRBD1. The trim removed 4 bases at V and 4 bases at J, leaving 6 bases unmatched. CDR1 MNHEY and CDR2 SVGAGI come from the germline V gene. The CDR3 extends over 14 amino acids. DNA for the CDR3: TGTGCCAGCAGTTTGAGGACAGGAATCACTGAAGCTTTCTTT. It codes for CASSLRTGITEAFF.

This clone has more than one count but fewer than ten. The rearrangement links TRBV30 to TRBJ2-1, with 10 nucleotides matching TRBD2. Germline V gene data show CDR1 as GTSNPN and CDR2 as SVGIG (reference sequence). This CDR3 spans 14 amino acids. J gave up 9 bases and V 5 bases, and 10 bases lay outside the gene matches. The CDR3: CAWAGTSAPGEQFF. CDR3 bases: TGTGCCTGGGCCGGGACTAGCGCCCCCGGTGAGCAGTTCTTC.

The rearrangement links TRBV7-6 to TRBJ1-1; D unclear. V lost 5 bases and J lost 6, with 16 bases in between. CDR3 length: 14 residues. Germline V lookup: CDR1 SGHVS, CDR2 FNYEAQ. The CDR3 DNA reads TGTGCCAGCAGCCTAGGAGGGAGGTTGGCTGAAGCTTTCTTT. Residues: CASSLGGRLAEAFF.

The V and J genes are TRBV30 and TRBJ2-6; no clear D gene. Trimming took 0 bases from V and 2 from J, leaving 11 bases between them. In germline, CDR1 is GTSNPN, CDR2 SVGIG (reference sequence). The CDR3 is 16 amino acids. The CDR3 DNA reads TGTGCCTGGAGTGTACTTGGGGTGGCTGGGGCCAACGTCCTGACTTTC. Its translation is CAWSVLGVAGANVLTF.

The rearrangement links TRBV10-3 to TRBJ2-2, with TRBD2 matching over 7 bases. The trim removed 2 bases at V and 10 bases at J, leaving 4 bases unmatched. The CDR3 is 13 amino acids. CDR1 and CDR2 from the germline V gene are ENHRY and SYGVKD. This CDR3 reads CAISESGVEELFF. The CDR3 DNA follows: TGTGCCATCAGTGAGAGCGGGGTCGAGGAGCTGTTTTTT.

This clone has more than one count but fewer than ten. V is TRBV7-8 and J is TRBJ1-3; 10 bases match TRBD1. The CDR3 is made up of 15 amino acids. CDR1 and CDR2 (germline): SGHVS, FQNEAQ. The V gene end was trimmed by 5 bases and the J gene end by 4 bases; junction bases not matched to a gene: 5. The CDR3 sequence: CASSRQGAGGNTIYF. DNA of the CDR3: TGTGCCAGCAGCCGACAGGGGGCTGGAGGAAACACCATATATTTT.

This clone was seen more than once but under ten times. CDR3 in amino acids: CASSILGVSNQPQHF. The DNA for the CDR3 is TGTGCCAGTAGTATACTAGGGGTTAGCAATCAGCCCCAGCATTTT. This rearrangement joins TRBV19 to TRBJ1-5; possible D gene TRBD1, 5 bases. This CDR3 contains 15 residues. Germline V CDR1 and CDR2: LNHDA, SQIVND (reference sequence). V lost 2 bases and J lost 0, with 8 bases in between.

The chain is built from TRBV7-8 and TRBJ2-3, with D tentatively TRBD1 (6 bases). The V end lost 1 base, the J end lost 2 bases, and 13 bases lay between the germline ends. CDR1 and CDR2 from the germline V gene are SGHVS and FQNEAQ. The CDR3 contains 16 residues. The CDR3 here is CASSLDRAGLTDTQYF. CDR3 sequence (DNA): TGTGCCAGCAGCTTAGACAGGGCAGGACTCACAGATACGCAGTATTTT.

The chain employs TRBV15 and TRBJ1-5; unclear D gene. Germline values: CDR1 LNHNV, CDR2 YYDKDF (reference sequence). The CDR3 contains 14 residues. V lost 0 bases to trimming and J lost 4 bases, with 7 bases between them. The CDR3 DNA is TGTGCCACCAGCAGAGATCGGATGAATCAGCCCCAGCATTTT. It is translated as CATSRDRMNQPQHF.

The sample holds a few counts of this clone. V and J are TRBV7-8 and TRBJ1-1; no firm D call. With 7 bases removed from V and 1 base from J, the gap between germline ends came to 16 bases. Germline V gene sequence: CDR1 SGHVS, CDR2 FQNEAQ. The CDR3 extends over 15 amino acids. The CDR3 DNA is TGTGCCAGCAAAGTTAGCGACACCGGGAACACTGAAGCTTTCTTT. Its protein product is CASKVSDTGNTEAFF.

J is TRBJ2-7 and V is TRBV29-1, with 10 bases that match TRBD2. The germline V gene has CDR1 SQVTM and CDR2 ANQGSEA. J was trimmed by 12 bases and V by 4 bases; bases with no gene match: 12. The CDR3 loop spans 13 amino acids. The CDR3 DNA sequence: TGCAGCGTTGGGGTGACTAGCGGGCCCCAGCGGTACTTC. It specifies CSVGVTSGPQRYF.

The gene calls are TRBV28 and TRBJ2-3; D is ambiguous. Germline lookup yields CDR1 MDHEN and CDR2 SYDVKM. The CDR3 covers 13 residues. The V end lost 1 base, the J end lost 8 bases, and 10 bases lay between the germline ends. CDR3 amino acids: CASSLLGIATQYF. CDR3 coding DNA: TGTGCCAGCAGTTTATTGGGGATAGCTACGCAGTATTTT.